This is a list of T cell receptor beta chains from one sample in a study of shared clonotypes between healthy human individuals. The protocol was immunoSEQ multiplex PCR, while the TCRdb copy is restricted to in-frame clones and leaves out a portion. The table lists about 2.1 million clones, 85% to 95% of them singletons. The sample was naive CD8+ T cells from PBMCs. The receptors originated from a man younger than 30 in good health. Some clones in this sample may be carry-over from other donors' samples. Both conserved end residues are part of each CDR3. The order of the fields is D gene, V gene, CDR3 protein. A D gene is named only where the DNA matches it firmly.

TRBD1	TRBV5-6	CASSLTTGGTDTQYF
.	TRBV6-5	CASSYSIGGVEQYF
TRBD2	TRBV5-5	CASSFGLAGDEQYF
.	TRBV5-1	CASSSGPGRIAEAFF
TRBD1	TRBV27	CASSSPSGTGFYEQYF
.	TRBV19	CASQLRGLYNEQFF
.	TRBV9	CASSVGRGPNEQFF
.	TRBV6-5	CASSAIWGEQFF
TRBD2	TRBV7-6	CASSPTLAEGDNEQFF
TRBD2	TRBV5-4	CASSPGADGLAGGFSDTQYF
.	TRBV27	CASSLSMGEQFF
.	TRBV5-6	CASSFLSRSSGANVLTF
.	TRBV13	CASNHEGTPGNTIYF
.	TRBV27	CASSLTRNQPQHF
.	TRBV19	CASRSGPGPQPQHF
.	TRBV25-1	CASPPGSYNSPLHF
.	TRBV5-4	CASSPRLGDNEQFF
.	TRBV9	CASSPARHSSYEQYF
.	TRBV19	CASSIGVNTGELFF
.	TRBV19	CASRTDRDSIDTQYF
.	TRBV29-1	CSVEYVVGVTGELFF
.	TRBV19	CATWGRQVNQPQHF
TRBD1	TRBV7-9	CASSPGTGAGYTF
.	TRBV9	CASSPHSRAVNTEAFF
.	TRBV7-9	CASSAQFRAWNEQFF
TRBD2	TRBV7-6	CASSTPGTSPDEQFF
.	TRBV9	CASRGASTDTQYF
.	TRBV7-3	CASSLTSPTDTQYF
TRBD2	TRBV2	CASRWEGRASGANVLTF
TRBD2	TRBV11-2	CASRGGRAGVGEQYF
TRBD1	TRBV28	CASNGQGPTEAFF
.	TRBV6-5	CASSPQGSYEQYF
.	TRBV6-6	CASSSDSTYEQYF
TRBD2	TRBV5-5	CASSSWTSGSPEQYF
.	TRBV29-1	CSVGAGTEAFF
TRBD1	TRBV7-3	CASSLTRGSTGELFF
.	TRBV7-9	CASSFSLNSYEQYF
TRBD2	TRBV29-1	CSVRAGETPYEQYF
TRBD1	TRBV27	CASSLQQGARTGELFF
.	TRBV7-3	CASSLFEANVLTF
TRBD1	TRBV28	CASSWGQGVTEAFF
.	TRBV6-5	CASSSRGRGDEQYF
.	TRBV6-1	CASTVEPDRYNEQFF
.	TRBV30	CAWSVIVGANGGELFF
TRBD1	TRBV7-9	CASSSWTGEETQYF